This T cell receptor (beta chain) was retrieved from a study of cytomegalovirus exposure and HLA in healthy donors. The study's findings and limits: Data from an earlier analysis indicated that most TCR beta V segments were productive either about 87% or about 30% of the time.

To note about this clone: Its antigen remains unknown.

Germline CDR1 and CDR2: SGHVS and FNYEAQ. This CDR3 region has 13 residues. V was shortened by 5 bases and J by 6 bases, with 11 bases between the two germline ends. Both 60 Vbeta primers and 13 Jbeta primers went into the PCR. TCRdb keeps only in-frame clones here, not all; method: immunoSEQ multiplex PCR. The sample shows 80,000 or so clones, and about 13% sits with its ten largest clones. The chain carries TRBV7-6 and TRBJ1-5; D is uncertain. Sequences were obtained from PBMCs. The source is a man in his fifties or sixties in good health and CMV-seropositive. The CDR3 region has the DNA TGTGCCAGCAGCCCGACTGTGGGTCAGCCCCAGCATTTT. Translating gives CASSPTVGQPQHF.